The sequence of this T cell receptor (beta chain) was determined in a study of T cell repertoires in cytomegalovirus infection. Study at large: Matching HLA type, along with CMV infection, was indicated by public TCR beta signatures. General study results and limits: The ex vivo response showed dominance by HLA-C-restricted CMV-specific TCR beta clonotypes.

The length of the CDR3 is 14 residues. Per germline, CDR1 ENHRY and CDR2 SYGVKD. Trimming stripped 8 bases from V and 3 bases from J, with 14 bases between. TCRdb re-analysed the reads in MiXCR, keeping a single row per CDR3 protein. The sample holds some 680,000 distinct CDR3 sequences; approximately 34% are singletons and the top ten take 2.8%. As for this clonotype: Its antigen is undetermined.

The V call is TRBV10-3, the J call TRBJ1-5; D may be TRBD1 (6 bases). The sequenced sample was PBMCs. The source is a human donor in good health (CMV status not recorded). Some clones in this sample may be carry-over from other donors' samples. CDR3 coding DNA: TGTGCCATCTCCCCAGGGGTGGACAATCAGCCCCAGCATTTT. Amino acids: CAISPGVDNQPQHF.